One T cell receptor beta chain is described in this entry. Antigen specificity is unknown. An end of the junction does not agree with germline; a read error may underlie this. Via MiXCR, TCRdb re-called the 5' RACE reads, giving one row per CDR3 protein. Of some 390,000 distinct CDR3 sequences listed, roughly 6.1% were seen once; the top ten hold 15%. These data originate in a study of T cells after yellow fever vaccination. As for the study in general: Low-cell-number fractions were prepared with SMART-Seq v4 Ultra Low Input.

Study-wide results and caveats: From the bulk population, abundant clonotypes could contaminate and appear within FACS-sorted repertoires.

The CDR3 contains 18 residues. This receptor was taken from a man under 40 who received the YFV17D yellow fever vaccine. The chain has TRBV12-3 or TRBV12-4 and TRBJ2-6; 7 bases match TRBD1. The input for sequencing was PBMCs, taken 5 days after the yellow fever booster vaccination. The CDR3 loop is CAISTKTGKTSGANVLTF. The CDR3, as DNA: TGTGCCATCAGTACAAAGACAGGGAAGACTTCGGGGGCCAACGTCCTGACTTTC.